Below, one TCR beta chain is given with its context. Its cognate antigen is unknown. The germline gives CDR1 MNHNY, CDR2 SVGAGI (reference sequence). V dropped 6 bases and J dropped 4 bases, with 19 bases sitting between them. The CDR3 sequence is 15 residues long. The data were obtained in a study of cytomegalovirus exposure and HLA in healthy donors. Study observations and caveats: A prior analysis recorded that most TCR beta V segments were productive about 87% or about 30% of the time. Later work associated 16,951 TCR beta sequences with HLA alleles at 0.05 false discovery rate. Accurate predictions that matched the HLA-A and HLA-B alleles of most subjects were reportedly made from TCR beta sequences.

A multiplex PCR was run with 60 Vbeta primers and 13 Jbeta primers. Clones were read by immunoSEQ multiplex PCR, and TCRdb kept only the in-frame ones, dropping some. The table lists around 140,000 clones, around 78% of them singletons. V usage is TRBV6-6 and J usage is TRBJ2-7, with D tentatively TRBD1 (5 bases). The sequence was collected from a young woman in good health and CMV-seropositive. The sample was PBMCs. CDR3 DNA sequence: TGTGCCAGCAGACCTTTAGGGGCGCAGATGTACGAGCAGTACTTC. Translation: CASRPLGAQMYEQYF.